This TCR beta chain was sequenced in a study of blood T cell repertoires in COVID-19. As handled by the study authors: Researchers report that nucleated cell counts were estimated from reference gene primer amplification. Assay used: immunoSEQ multiplex PCR; TCRdb lists only in-frame clones, some missing. For V, J and clone size, that table is used; D and trimming come from the DNA. The table shows under 200,000 clones, with 85% to 90% occurring only once. The CDR3 sequence is 15 residues long. V was cut by 3 bases and J by 2 bases, with 14 bases left in between. The germline V gene has CDR1 MNHEY and CDR2 SMNVEV (reference sequence). This clone showed up just a few times.

The sample comprised peripheral blood. The genes are TRBV27 and TRBJ2-7; D is possibly TRBD1 (5 bases). The TCR comes from a man between 50 and 59 years old with active or convalescent COVID-19. The CDR3 sequence is CASSFGPGSTYEQYF. The CDR3 DNA reads as TGTGCCAGCAGTTTTGGGCCAGGGTCAACCTACGAGCAGTACTTC.